This TCR beta chain came from a study of T cells in Graves' hyperthyroidism and ophthalmopathy. TCR beta CDR3 region amplification was performed from RNA transcripts. TCR CDR3 underwent first-round RT-PCR with the HTBI primer set. TCRdb reprocessed the multiplex PCR reads with MiXCR, giving one entry per CDR3 protein. The sample lists hundreds of thousands of distinct CDR3 sequences, 14% to 15% seen once, with about 31% in the top ten. This clonotype showed up many times. At one of its ends the junction is not consistent with the germline gene, which may arise from a read error. Sequencing was performed on blood. The receptor was isolated from a woman aged 30 to 39 with Graves' hyperthyroidism.

The CDR3 reads CASSPPVNSEAFF. CDR3 DNA: TGTGCCAGCTCACCACCGGTGAACAGTGAAGCTTTCTTT. The chain employs TRBV18 and TRBJ1-1; no clear D gene. The CDR3 is 13 residues long. The germline V gene encodes CDR1 KGHSH and CDR2 LQKENI. Full variable domain (missing parts from reference TRBV18 and TRBJ1-1): NAGVMQNPRHLVRRRGQEARLRCSPMKGHSHVYWYRQLPEEGLKFMVYLQKENIIDESGMPKERFSAEFPKEGPSILRIQQVVRGDSAAYFCASSPPVNSEAFFGQGTRLTVV.